What follows are 16 T cell receptor beta chains derived from one specimen sequenced in a study of T cell changes during pregnancy in multiple sclerosis. Only in-frame clones appear in the TCRdb table, and some are missing; sequencing was by immunoSEQ multiplex PCR. Among around 130,000 clones, 85% to 95% were seen once, and the ten largest hold around 6%. The material sequenced was peripheral blood, taken before pregnancy. These receptors originate from a female donor with multiple sclerosis, enrolled in a pregnancy study.

The rearrangement links TRBV11-1 to TRBJ1-2, with TRBD1 matching over 10 bases. Germline-derived CDR1 and CDR2 are SGHAT and FQDESV (reference sequence). The length of the CDR3 is 15 residues. Trimming removed 6 bases from V and 8 bases from J; junction bases left unmatched: 12. This CDR3 is CASSRSGTGAPGYTF. The CDR3 DNA sequence: TGTGCCAGCAGTCGATCCGGGACAGGGGCGCCGGGCTACACCTTC.

V gene TRBV2 combines with J gene TRBJ2-3; 9 positions match TRBD2. This CDR3 region has 13 residues. Germline values: CDR1 SNHLY, CDR2 FYNNEI. With 7 bases clipped from V and 9 bases from J, the junction kept 8 bases outside the gene matches. The CDR3 nucleotides are TGTGCCAGCACGGCTAGCGGGGCGGCGACGCAGTATTTT. This encodes CASTASGAATQYF. Complete variable domain (other parts from reference TRBV2 and TRBJ2-3): EPEVTQTPSHQVTQMGQEVILRCVPISNHLYFYWYRQILGQKVEFLVSFYNNEISEKSEIFDDQFSVERPDGSNFTLKIRSTKLEDSAMYFCASTASGAATQYFGPGTRLTVL.

The chain uses TRBV27 and TRBJ2-5, with 7 nucleotides matching TRBD2. V gave up 2 bases and J gave up 4 bases; unmatched junction bases: 7. CDR1 and CDR2 (germline): MNHEY, SMNVEV (reference sequence). The CDR3 runs 15 residues. CDR3 coding DNA: TGTGCCAGCAGTTTAATGGGGGAGGGAGGAGAGACCCAGTACTTC. It specifies CASSLMGEGGETQYF.

This chain uses TRBV5-4 with TRBJ2-7; maybe TRBD1 (5 bases). V lost 0 bases and J lost 2, with 9 bases in between. There are 14 residues in the CDR3. CDR1 SGHNT and CDR2 YYREEE come from the germline V gene (reference sequence). CDR3 DNA: TGTGCCAGCAGCTTGGAGGCAGGGACCTACGAGCAGTACTTC. It yields the protein CASSLEAGTYEQYF.

V usage is TRBV7-9 and J usage is TRBJ1-5; the D is unclear. The CDR3 consists of 12 residues. Germline V CDR1 and CDR2: SEHNR, FQNEAQ (reference sequence). V dropped 4 bases and J dropped 3 bases, with 4 bases sitting between them. The CDR3 coding sequence is TGTGCCAGCAGCTCCTACAATCAGCCCCAGCATTTT. This translates into CASSSYNQPQHF.

The V and J genes are TRBV5-6 and TRBJ1-4; D may be TRBD1 (5 bases). CDR3 length: 13 amino acids. CDR1 and CDR2 from the germline V gene are SGHDT and YYEEEE. The germline V and J ends were trimmed by 0 bases and 10 bases, with 10 bases remaining between them. The CDR3 reads CASSLDQGGKLFF. The CDR3 DNA reads TGTGCCAGCAGCTTGGATCAGGGAGGAAAACTGTTTTTT. The full variable domain, completed using reference TRBV5-6 and TRBJ1-4, is DAGVTQSPTHLIKTRGQQVTLRCSPKSGHDTVSWYQQALGQGPQFIFQYYEEEERQRGNFPDRFSGHQFPNYSSELNVNALLLGDSALYLCASSLDQGGKLFFGSGTQLSVL.

The chain carries TRBV10-3 and TRBJ2-1, with TRBD1 matching 7 bases. With V trimmed by 4 bases and J by 4 bases, 4 bases remained unmatched. This CDR3 has 14 amino acids. CDR1 is ENHRY, CDR2 SYGVKD, per germline. For the CDR3, the DNA is TGTGCCATCAGTGGAGAGACAGGGTACAATGAGCAGTTCTTC. Its translation: CAISGETGYNEQFF.

This clone occurred once. This sequence joins TRBV11-3 and TRBJ2-3, with 7 bases fitting TRBD1. This CDR3 spans 14 amino acids. CDR1 is SGHNT, CDR2 YENEEA, per germline. The trim removed 4 bases at V and 10 bases at J, leaving 11 bases unmatched. The CDR3 is CASSSGQATEAQYF. CDR3 DNA: TGTGCCAGCAGCTCCGGACAGGCGACGGAGGCGCAGTATTTT.

V usage is TRBV30 and J usage is TRBJ2-5; TRBD1 might be the D (5 bases). Trimming removed 4 bases from V and 4 bases from J, with 7 bases in between. Germline V CDR1 and CDR2: GTSNPN, SVGIG (reference sequence). This CDR3 spans 11 amino acids. CDR3 bases: TGTGCCTGGATTGGGGCAGAGACCCAGTACTTC. Protein product: CAWIGAETQYF.

The V call is TRBV4-1, the J call TRBJ2-7, with 8 positions matching TRBD2. This CDR3 contains 15 residues. Germline CDR1 is MGHRA and CDR2 is YSYEKL. Trimming took 4 bases from V and 6 from J; bases not matched to a gene: 11. CDR3 DNA sequence: TGCGCCAGCAGCCTAGGGCCGACGGGAGGGTCCGAGCAGTACTTC. It is translated as CASSLGPTGGSEQYF.

This chain links TRBV7-8 with TRBJ2-5; tentatively, D is TRBD2 (5 bases). The end of the DNA fits TRBJ2-7 better, so the J call may be wrong. CDR1 SGHVS and CDR2 FQNEAQ come from the germline V gene. The CDR3 spans 17 residues. The CDR3 DNA sequence: TGTGCCAGCAGGGTCCGGGTCCCACCCCGGGAAACCTCCGAGCAGTACTTC. This gives the protein CASRVRVPPRETSEQYF.

The V and J genes are TRBV27 and TRBJ2-6; D remains unclear. Trimming left V 7 bases short and J 4 bases short, with 14 bases between. CDR3 length: 15 residues. The V gene's germline CDR1 is MNHEY and CDR2 SMNVEV (reference sequence). This CDR3 is CASKATHVGANVLTF. In DNA form, the CDR3 reads TGTGCCAGCAAAGCCACCCACGTAGGGGCCAACGTCCTGACTTTC.

The chain joins TRBV18 to TRBJ1-2; D is perhaps TRBD1 (6 bases). The germline V gene encodes CDR1 KGHSH and CDR2 LQKENI. This CDR3 spans 15 amino acids. V lost 2 bases to trimming and J lost 3 bases, with 13 bases between them. Written as DNA, the CDR3 is TGTGCCAGCTCACCAGAGGGAGCAGGGGACTATGGCTACACCTTC. It translates to CASSPEGAGDYGYTF.

The V and J genes are TRBV30 and TRBJ1-3; 7 positions agree with TRBD1. The CDR3 extends over 15 amino acids. V shed 1 base and J 3 bases; nucleotides not matched to a gene: 6. Germline CDR1 is GTSNPN and CDR2 is SVGIG (reference sequence). The CDR3 coding sequence is TGTGCCTGGAGTGACACAGGGGTATATGGAAACACCATATATTTT. This codes for CAWSDTGVYGNTIYF.

The CDR3 here is CASSQGISGANVLTF. In DNA form, the CDR3 reads TGTGCCAGCAGCCAGGGGATCTCTGGGGCCAACGTCCTGACTTTC. The chain is built from TRBV27 and TRBJ2-6; perhaps TRBD1 as D (6 bases). This CDR3 spans 15 amino acids. The V gene's germline CDR1 is MNHEY and CDR2 SMNVEV (reference sequence). Trimming cost V 6 bases and J 0 bases, with 9 bases left between them.

The CDR3 region has the DNA TGTGCCAGCAGCCAAGAGCATGACCAGGGGTCTCAGCCCCAGCATTTT. Translation: CASSQEHDQGSQPQHF. The chain is built from TRBV4-2 and TRBJ1-5; weak D call: TRBD1 (6 bases). Germline CDR1 is LGHNA and CDR2 is YNFKEQ. V was pared by 0 bases and J by 6 bases, with 15 bases between. The CDR3 has 16 amino acids.